Listed below are T cell receptor beta chains from one sample, sequenced in a study of blood T cell repertoires in COVID-19. Profiled with immunoSEQ multiplex PCR; TCRdb holds only in-frame clones, not every one. The sample shows under 200,000 clones, about 90% of them seen only once. The sample comprised peripheral blood. All receptors come from a man between 18 and 35 years old with active or convalescent COVID-19. Both conserved end residues are part of each CDR3. A D gene is named only where the DNA matches it firmly. The size entry is marked missing in some rows and otherwise reads once, few, many or a size class.

>TRBV6-2/TRBV6-3|TRBD1|few|TRBJ1-1
TGTGCCAGCAGTTACGAGACAGGGACTGAAGCTTTCTTT
CASSYETGTEAFF
>TRBV30|NA|NA|TRBJ1-6
TGTGCCTGGACCCGGGACACGAATTCACCCCTCCACTTT
CAWTRDTNSPLHF
>TRBV4-2|NA|NA|TRBJ1-1
TGTGCCAGCAGCCAATTGCCCAACAGGGATTGGGACACTGAAGCTTTCTTT
CASSQLPNRDWDTEAFF
>TRBV27|TRBD1|NA|TRBJ1-2
TGTGCCAGCAGTTTTAACAGGGGGCACGGCTACACCTTC
CASSFNRGHGYTF
>TRBV18|NA|NA|TRBJ1-1
TGTGCCAGCTCACCCGGAGGGGACACTGAAGCTTTCTTT
CASSPGGDTEAFF
>TRBV12-3/TRBV12-4|NA|NA|TRBJ1-2
TGTGCCAGCAGTCCAGGGGTTGCCTATGGCTACACCTTC
CASSPGVAYGYTF
>TRBV10-2|TRBD2|NA|TRBJ2-1
TGCGCCAGCAGTGAAAGAAGCGGGAGGCCCTACAATGAGCAGTTCTTC
CASSERSGRPYNEQFF
>TRBV7-9|TRBD2|NA|TRBJ2-3
TGTGCCAGCAGTTTAGCGGGAGTGGGCACAGATACGCAGTATTTT
CASSLAGVGTDTQYF
>TRBV9|TRBD1|NA|TRBJ2-7
TGTGCCAGCAGCCTGACAGGGTACGAGCAGTACTTC
CASSLTGYEQYF
>TRBV28|NA|NA|TRBJ2-5
TGTGCCAGCAGTTTGGGACATAGGGAAGAGACCCAGTACTTC
CASSLGHREETQYF
>TRBV4-2|NA|NA|TRBJ1-6
TGTGCCAGCAGCCAAGATGTTGCGGGGTCGAGTTCCTATAATTCACCCCTCCACTTT
CASSQDVAGSSSYNSPLHF
>TRBV7-6|TRBD2|NA|TRBJ2-1
TGTGCCAGCAGCTCGTTATCGGCGGGAGGCTACAATGAGCAGTTCTTC
CASSSLSAGGYNEQFF
>TRBV19|NA|few|TRBJ1-2
TGTGCCAGTAAGGCGGGTTGGGGAAACTATGGCTACACCTTC
CASKAGWGNYGYTF
>TRBV2|TRBD2|NA|TRBJ2-7
TGTGCCAGCAGTATACTAGCGGGGACGGGCGAGCAGTACTTC
CASSILAGTGEQYF
>TRBV7-2|NA|NA|TRBJ1-6
TGTGCCAGCAGCCTCAGACAGGTTGGGAATTCACCCCTCCACTTT
CASSLRQVGNSPLHF
>TRBV7-2|NA|NA|TRBJ1-1
TGTGCCAGCAGCTACACTTCGGGCACTGAAGCTTTCTTT
CASSYTSGTEAFF
>TRBV4-3|NA|NA|TRBJ2-1
TGCGCCAGCAGCCAAGATCAGGGGCGCAATGAGCAGTTCTTC
CASSQDQGRNEQFF
>TRBV5-5|NA|NA|TRBJ2-3
TGTGCCAGCAGCGAACCTAGCGGCACAGATACGCAGTATTTT
CASSEPSGTDTQYF
>TRBV7-9|TRBD1|few|TRBJ1-3
TGTGCCAGCAGCCAGGGGACAGGAATTGGAAACACCATATATTTT
CASSQGTGIGNTIYF
>TRBV9|TRBD2|NA|TRBJ2-2
TGTGCCAGCAGCGCCGCCGGGACTAGCGGGAGGTACACCGGGGAGCTGTTTTTT
CASSAAGTSGRYTGELFF
>TRBV30|NA|NA|TRBJ2-1
TGTGCCTGGAGTGTAGGCCTAGCCTCCTACAATGAGCAGTTCTTC
CAWSVGLASYNEQFF
>TRBV9|NA|NA|TRBJ2-5
TGTGCCAGCAGCCCCCCGGGGATTCAAGAGACCCAGTACTTC
CASSPPGIQETQYF
>TRBV9|NA|NA|TRBJ2-1
TGTGCCAGCAGCGCAGTGAGAGGAGGGCCGCAGAATGAGCAGTTCTTC
CASSAVRGGPQNEQFF
>TRBV25-1|TRBD1|NA|TRBJ2-5
TGTGCCAGCAGGGGGACAGGGGCCAGATGGCAAGAGACCCAGTACTTC
CASRGTGARWQETQYF
>TRBV7-8|NA|once|TRBJ1-2
TGTGCCAGCAGCTTAGGGACAACTAACTATGGCTACACCTTC
CASSLGTTNYGYTF
>TRBV18|NA|NA|TRBJ1-4
TGTGCCAGCTCACCATCGCCCTGGGAGATAGGGAATGAAAAACTGTTTTTT
CASSPSPWEIGNEKLFF
>TRBV19|TRBD1|NA|TRBJ1-4
TGTGCCACCCTCGACAGGGGGTTCGAAAAACTGTTTTTT
CATLDRGFEKLFF
>TRBV2|NA|NA|TRBJ1-3
TGTGCCAGCAGTGAACAATTGGGGCTCGGAAACACCATATATTTT
CASSEQLGLGNTIYF
>TRBV5-4|NA|few|TRBJ1-4
TGTGCCAGCAGCTCCGGGGGGGCTAATGAAAAACTGTTTTTT
CASSSGGANEKLFF
>TRBV5-4|TRBD1|NA|TRBJ1-2
TGTGCCAGCAGCTCAGATAGGGGGCAAGGGTATGGCTACACCTTC
CASSSDRGQGYGYTF
>TRBV6-5|NA|NA|TRBJ1-1
TGTGCCAGCAGTTACCAGAAAGCTTTCTTT
CASSYQKAFF
>TRBV24-1|NA|once|TRBJ1-2
TGTGCCACCAGTGATGGCAGTCACTATGGCTACACCTTC
CATSDGSHYGYTF
>TRBV7-9|TRBD2|NA|TRBJ2-1
TGTGCCAGCAGCCCCCGACGGGGGGGAGGGGACAATGAGCAGTTCTTC
CASSPRRGGGDNEQFF
>TRBV30|NA|NA|TRBJ1-3
TGTGCCGGCGCCCGGGACAACTATGGAAACACCATATATTTT
CAGARDNYGNTIYF
>TRBV19|NA|NA|TRBJ2-1
TGTGCCAGTAGTATACAGGGTCCGAATGAGCAGTTCTTC
CASSIQGPNEQFF
>TRBV18|TRBD2|NA|TRBJ2-7
TGTGCCAGCTCACCACCGCTGGCGGGGGGTAACGAGCAGTACTTC
CASSPPLAGGNEQYF
>TRBV5-8|NA|NA|TRBJ1-1
TGTGCCAGCAGCCTAGGAGCTGAAGCTTTCTTT
CASSLGAEAFF
>TRBV19|TRBD1|NA|TRBJ1-4
TGTGCCAGTAGTATAGGACAGGGGGCGCAAACTAATGAAAAACTGTTTTTT
CASSIGQGAQTNEKLFF
>TRBV12-3/TRBV12-4|NA|few|TRBJ2-6
TGTGCCAGCACCGTAGCGGGGGCCAACGTCCTGACTTTC
CASTVAGANVLTF
>TRBV29-1|TRBD1|NA|TRBJ1-1
TGCAGCGTGAGGACAGGGGGGAACACTGAAGCTTTCTTT
CSVRTGGNTEAFF